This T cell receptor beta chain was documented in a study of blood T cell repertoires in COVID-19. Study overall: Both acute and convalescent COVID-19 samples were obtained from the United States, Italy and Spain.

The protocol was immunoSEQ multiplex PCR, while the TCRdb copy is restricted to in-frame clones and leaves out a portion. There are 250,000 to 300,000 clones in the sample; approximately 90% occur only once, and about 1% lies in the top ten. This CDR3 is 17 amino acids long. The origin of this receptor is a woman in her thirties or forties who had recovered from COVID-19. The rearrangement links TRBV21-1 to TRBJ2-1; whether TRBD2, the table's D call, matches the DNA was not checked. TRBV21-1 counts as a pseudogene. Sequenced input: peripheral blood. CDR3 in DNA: TGTGCCAGCAGCAAAGGGCTAGCTTCGGGCGCGGGGAATGAGCAGTTCTTC. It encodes CASSKGLASGAGNEQFF.